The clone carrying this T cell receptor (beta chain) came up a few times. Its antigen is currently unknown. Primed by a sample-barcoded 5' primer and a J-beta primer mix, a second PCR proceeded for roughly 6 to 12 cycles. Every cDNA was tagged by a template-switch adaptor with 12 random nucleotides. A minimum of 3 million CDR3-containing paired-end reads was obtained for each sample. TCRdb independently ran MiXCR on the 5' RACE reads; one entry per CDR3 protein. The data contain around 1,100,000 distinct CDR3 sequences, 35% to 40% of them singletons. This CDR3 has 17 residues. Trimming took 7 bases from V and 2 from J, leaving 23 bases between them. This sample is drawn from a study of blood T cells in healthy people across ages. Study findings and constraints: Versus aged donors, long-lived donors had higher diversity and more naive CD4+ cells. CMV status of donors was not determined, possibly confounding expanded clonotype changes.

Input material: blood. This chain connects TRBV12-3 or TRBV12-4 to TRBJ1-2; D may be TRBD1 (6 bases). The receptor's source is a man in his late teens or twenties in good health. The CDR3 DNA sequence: TGTGCCAGCACCAATCACCTCCAAAGGACAGCAAACTATGGCTACACCTTC. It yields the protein CASTNHLQRTANYGYTF.